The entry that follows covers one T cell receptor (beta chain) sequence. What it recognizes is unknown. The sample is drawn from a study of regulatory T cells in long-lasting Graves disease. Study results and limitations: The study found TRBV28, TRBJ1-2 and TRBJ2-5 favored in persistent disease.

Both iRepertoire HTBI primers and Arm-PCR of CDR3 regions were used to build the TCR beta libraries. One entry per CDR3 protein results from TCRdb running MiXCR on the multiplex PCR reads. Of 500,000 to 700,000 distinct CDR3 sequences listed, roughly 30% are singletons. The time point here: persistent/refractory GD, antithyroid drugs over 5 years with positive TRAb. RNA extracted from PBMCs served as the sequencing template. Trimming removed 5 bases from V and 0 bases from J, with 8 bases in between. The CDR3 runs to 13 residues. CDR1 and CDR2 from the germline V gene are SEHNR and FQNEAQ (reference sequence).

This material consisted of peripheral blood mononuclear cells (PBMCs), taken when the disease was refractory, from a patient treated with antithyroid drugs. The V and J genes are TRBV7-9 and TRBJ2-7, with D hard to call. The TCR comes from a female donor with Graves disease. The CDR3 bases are TGTGCCAGCAGCGACATAATCTCCTACGAGCAGTACTTC. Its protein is CASSDIISYEQYF. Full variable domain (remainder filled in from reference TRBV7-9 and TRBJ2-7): DTGVSQNPRHKITKRGQNVTFRCDPISEHNRLYWYRQTLGQGPEFLTYFQNEAQLEKSRLLSDRFSAERPKGSFSTLEIQRTEQGDSAMYLCASSDIISYEQYFGPGTRLTVT.